This passage covers 12 T cell receptor beta chains from one sample sequenced in a study of cytomegalovirus exposure and HLA in healthy donors. Primers for the PCR totalled 60 Vbeta and 13 Jbeta. Sequencing was performed with immunoSEQ multiplex PCR; in TCRdb, only in-frame clones are kept and a portion is missing. This sample carries about 140,000 clones, 83% of them seen once, and the ten largest clones take over 1.5%. Sequencing input: PBMCs. These receptors all stem from a man in his forties in good health and CMV-seronegative.

This chain uses TRBV5-6 with TRBJ2-7; 7 bases fit TRBD1. This CDR3 is 15 amino acids long. Germline V gene lookup returns CDR1 SGHDT and CDR2 YYEEEE. The V and J ends lost 6 bases and 5 bases, in that order; junction bases with no gene match: 14. CDR3 bases: TGTGCCAGCACCACAGTACCGGGACAGTTCCACGAGCAGTACTTC. This encodes CASTTVPGQFHEQYF.

V usage is TRBV4-1 and J usage is TRBJ1-2; possible D gene TRBD1, 5 bases. With 1 base removed from V and 0 bases from J, the gap between germline ends came to 15 bases. The CDR3 consists of 17 residues. The V gene's germline CDR1 is MGHRA and CDR2 YSYEKL. The CDR3 protein is CASSQASGRATNYGYTF. CDR3 nucleotide sequence: TGCGCCAGCAGCCAAGCCTCCGGCAGGGCGACTAACTATGGCTACACCTTC.

The sample holds one count of this clone. The chain carries TRBV9 and TRBJ2-1; 16 bases line up with TRBD2. Germline V gene data show CDR1 as SGDLS and CDR2 as YYNGEE. With V trimmed by 3 bases and J by 6 bases, 12 bases remained unmatched. The CDR3 has 19 amino acids. The CDR3 DNA reads as TGTGCCAGCAGCGGCTCCGGGACTAGCGGGGGGGCCCAGTCCAATGAGCAGTTCTTC. This gives the protein CASSGSGTSGGAQSNEQFF. Using reference TRBV9 and TRBJ2-1 for the parts outside the CDR3, the full variable domain is DSGVTQTPKHLITATGQRVTLRCSPRSGDLSVYWYQQSLDQGLQFLIQYYNGEERAKGNILERFSAQQFPDLHSELNLSSLELGDSALYFCASSGSGTSGGAQSNEQFFGPGTRLTVL.

The chain links TRBV2 to TRBJ2-7; 9 positions agree with TRBD1. The CDR3 runs to 13 residues. Germline V gene lookup returns CDR1 SNHLY and CDR2 FYNNEI. Trimming removed 6 bases from V and 6 bases from J; junction bases left unmatched: 6. The CDR3 is CASSGTGIAEQYF. CDR3 DNA sequence: TGTGCCAGCAGCGGGACAGGGATCGCCGAGCAGTACTTC.

J is TRBJ2-1 and V is TRBV6-5; D is possibly TRBD2 (6 bases). This CDR3 comprises 15 residues. Per the germline V gene, CDR1 is MNHEY and CDR2 is SVGAGI. The V gene lost 0 bases and the J gene lost 6 bases, with 12 bases spanning the gap. The CDR3 region has the DNA TGTGCCAGCAGTTACTCTGGAGGGGAATTCAATGAGCAGTTCTTC. Its translation: CASSYSGGEFNEQFF.

The chain is built from TRBV19 and TRBJ2-1; D is uncertain. Germline V gene lookup returns CDR1 LNHDA and CDR2 SQIVND (reference sequence). Trimming removed 5 bases at V and 4 bases at J, with 9 bases between. CDR3 length: 13 amino acids. The chain's CDR3 is CASSRSKYNEQFF. The CDR3 DNA reads as TGTGCCAGTAGTCGGTCTAAATACAATGAGCAGTTCTTC.

This clone has more than one count but fewer than ten. The chain couples TRBV6-1 to TRBJ1-5; tentatively, D is TRBD1 (6 bases). In germline, CDR1 is MNHNS, CDR2 SASEGT. The CDR3 totals 15 residues. V shed 3 bases and J shed 4 bases, with 13 bases lying between them. Here the CDR3 DNA reads TGTGCCAGCAGTGACCCAGTAACAGGGAATCAGCCCCAGCATTTT. It specifies CASSDPVTGNQPQHF.

The chain combines TRBV7-3 with TRBJ2-1, with 7 bases aligning to TRBD1. Germline V gene lookup returns CDR1 SGHTA and CDR2 FQGTGA. Trimming removed 1 base from V and 0 bases from J; junction bases left unmatched: 6. This CDR3 is built from 17 residues. The CDR3 region has the DNA TGTGCCAGCAGCTTAAGGGGGACAGTGAGCTCCTACAATGAGCAGTTCTTC. Translated: CASSLRGTVSSYNEQFF.

The V and J genes are TRBV4-2 and TRBJ2-5; the D gene is possibly TRBD1 (7 bases). The CDR3 has 15 amino acids. Germline CDR1 is LGHNA and CDR2 is YNFKEQ. Trimming pared 0 bases from V and 4 bases from J, leaving 12 bases between. CDR3 nucleotide sequence: TGTGCCAGCAGCCAAGATGAGGAGGGGGCAGAGACCCAGTACTTC. This codes for CASSQDEEGAETQYF.

V is TRBV16 and J is TRBJ1-4; perhaps TRBD1 as D (5 bases). Germline values: CDR1 KGHSY, CDR2 FQNENV. V gave up 3 bases and J gave up 7 bases, with 12 bases separating them. The CDR3 is 14 amino acids. CDR3 in amino acids: CASSHPGGTEKLFF. DNA for the CDR3: TGTGCCAGCAGCCATCCGGGGGGGACTGAAAAACTGTTTTTT.

This clone was observed a handful of times. This chain joins TRBV5-6 and TRBJ1-6, with no clear D. The CDR3 is 15 residues long. CDR1 and CDR2 from the germline V gene are SGHDT and YYEEEE. V lost 2 bases and J 6 bases, leaving 12 bases between the germline ends. This chain's CDR3 is CASSFLMEGNSPLHF. In nucleotides, the CDR3 is TGTGCCAGCAGCTTCCTGATGGAGGGTAATTCACCCCTCCACTTT.

CDR3 bases: TGCGCCAGCAGCTACAGCGGAGCCGGGGAGCTGTTTTTT. Translated, it gives CASSYSGAGELFF. V usage is TRBV5-1 and J usage is TRBJ2-2; perhaps TRBD2 as D (5 bases). The CDR3 totals 13 residues. Germline V gene lookup returns CDR1 SGHRS and CDR2 YFSETQ. Between the trimmed V and J ends, which lost 3 bases and 6 bases, there was a span of 9 bases. Complete variable domain (other parts from reference TRBV5-1 and TRBJ2-2): KAGVTQTPRYLIKTRGQQVTLSCSPISGHRSVSWYQQTPGQGLQFLFEYFSETQRNKGNFPGRFSGRQFSNSRSEMNVSTLELGDSALYLCASSYSGAGELFFGEGSRLTVL.